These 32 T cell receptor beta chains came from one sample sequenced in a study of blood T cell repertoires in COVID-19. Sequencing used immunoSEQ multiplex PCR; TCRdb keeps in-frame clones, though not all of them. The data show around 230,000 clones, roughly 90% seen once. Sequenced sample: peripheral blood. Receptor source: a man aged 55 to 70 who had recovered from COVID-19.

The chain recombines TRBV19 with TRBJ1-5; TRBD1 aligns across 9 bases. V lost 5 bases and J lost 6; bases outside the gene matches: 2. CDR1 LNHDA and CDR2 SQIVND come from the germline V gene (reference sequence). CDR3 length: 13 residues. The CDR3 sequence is CASSRDRAQPQHF. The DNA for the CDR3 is TGTGCCAGTAGTCGGGACAGGGCTCAGCCCCAGCATTTT.

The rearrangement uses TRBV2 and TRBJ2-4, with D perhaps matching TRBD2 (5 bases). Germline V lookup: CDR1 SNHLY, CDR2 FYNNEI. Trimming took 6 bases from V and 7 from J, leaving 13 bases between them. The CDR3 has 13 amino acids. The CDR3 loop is CASSTQLANIQYF. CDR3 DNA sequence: TGTGCCAGCAGCACTCAGCTAGCTAACATTCAGTACTTC.

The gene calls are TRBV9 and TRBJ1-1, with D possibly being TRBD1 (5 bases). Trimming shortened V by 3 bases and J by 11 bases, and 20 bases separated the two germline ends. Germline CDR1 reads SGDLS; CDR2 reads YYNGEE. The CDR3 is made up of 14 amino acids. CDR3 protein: CASSGGLGQGDAFF. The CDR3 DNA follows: TGTGCCAGCAGCGGAGGTTTAGGGCAGGGTGACGCTTTCTTT.

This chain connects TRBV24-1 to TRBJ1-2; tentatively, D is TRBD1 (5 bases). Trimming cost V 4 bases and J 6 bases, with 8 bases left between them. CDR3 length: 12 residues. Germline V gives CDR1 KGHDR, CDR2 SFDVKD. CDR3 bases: TGTGCCACCAGTGACCCGGGGGATGGCTACACCTTC. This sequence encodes CATSDPGDGYTF.

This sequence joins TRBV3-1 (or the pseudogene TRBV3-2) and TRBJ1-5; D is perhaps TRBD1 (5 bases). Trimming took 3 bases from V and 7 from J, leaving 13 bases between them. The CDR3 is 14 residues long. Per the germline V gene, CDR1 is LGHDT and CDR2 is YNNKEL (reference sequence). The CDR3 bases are TGTGCCAGCAGCCAGCGAACGGGGGGGCAGCCCCAGCATTTT. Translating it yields CASSQRTGGQPQHF.

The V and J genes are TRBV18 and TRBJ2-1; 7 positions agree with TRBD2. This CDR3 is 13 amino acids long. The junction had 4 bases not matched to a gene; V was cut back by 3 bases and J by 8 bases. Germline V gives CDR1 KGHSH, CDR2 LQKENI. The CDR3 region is CASSPPGGDEQFF. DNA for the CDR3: TGTGCCAGCTCACCCCCGGGGGGTGATGAGCAGTTCTTC.

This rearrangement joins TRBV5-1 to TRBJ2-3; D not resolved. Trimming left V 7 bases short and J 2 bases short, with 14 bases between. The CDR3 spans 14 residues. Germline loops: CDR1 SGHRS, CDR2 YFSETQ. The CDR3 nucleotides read TGCGCCAGCCATAACGCAGGTATCACAGATACGCAGTATTTT. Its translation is CASHNAGITDTQYF.

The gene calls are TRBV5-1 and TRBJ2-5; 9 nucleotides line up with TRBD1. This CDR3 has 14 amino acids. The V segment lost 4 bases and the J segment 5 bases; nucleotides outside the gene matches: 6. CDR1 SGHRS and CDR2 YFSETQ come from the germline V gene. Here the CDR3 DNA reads TGCGCCAGCAGCAAGGGACAGGGCCTCGAGACCCAGTACTTC. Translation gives CASSKGQGLETQYF.

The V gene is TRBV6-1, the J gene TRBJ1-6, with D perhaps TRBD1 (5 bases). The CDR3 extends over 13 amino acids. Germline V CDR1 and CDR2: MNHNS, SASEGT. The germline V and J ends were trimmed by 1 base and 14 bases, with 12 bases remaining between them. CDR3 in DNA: TGTGCCAGCAGTGAAGACAGGTCAGGAGCCCTCCACTTT. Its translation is CASSEDRSGALHF.

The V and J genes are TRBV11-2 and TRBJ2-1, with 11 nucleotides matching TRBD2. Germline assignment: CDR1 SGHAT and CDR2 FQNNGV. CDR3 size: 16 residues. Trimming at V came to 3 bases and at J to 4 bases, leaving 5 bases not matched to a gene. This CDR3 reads CASSFATSGAYNEQFF. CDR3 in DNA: TGTGCCAGCAGCTTCGCGACTAGCGGGGCATACAATGAGCAGTTCTTC.

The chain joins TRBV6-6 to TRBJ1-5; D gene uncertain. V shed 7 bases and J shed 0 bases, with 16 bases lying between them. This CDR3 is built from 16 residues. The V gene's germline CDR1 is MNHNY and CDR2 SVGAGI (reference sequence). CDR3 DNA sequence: TGTGCCAGCACCCAGGCCCCTACCCATAGCAATCAGCCCCAGCATTTT. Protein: CASTQAPTHSNQPQHF.

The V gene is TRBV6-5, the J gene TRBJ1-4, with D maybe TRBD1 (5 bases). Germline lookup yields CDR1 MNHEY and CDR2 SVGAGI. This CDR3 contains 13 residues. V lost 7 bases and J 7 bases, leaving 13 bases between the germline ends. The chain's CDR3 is CASMGGLSEKLFF. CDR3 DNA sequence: TGTGCCAGCATGGGGGGGTTGAGTGAAAAACTGTTTTTT.

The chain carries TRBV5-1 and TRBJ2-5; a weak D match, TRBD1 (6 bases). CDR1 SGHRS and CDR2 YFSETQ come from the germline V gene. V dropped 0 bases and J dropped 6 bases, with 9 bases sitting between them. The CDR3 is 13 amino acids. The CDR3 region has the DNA TGCGCCAGCAGCTTGGAGGGGGTGAAGACCCAGTACTTC. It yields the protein CASSLEGVKTQYF.

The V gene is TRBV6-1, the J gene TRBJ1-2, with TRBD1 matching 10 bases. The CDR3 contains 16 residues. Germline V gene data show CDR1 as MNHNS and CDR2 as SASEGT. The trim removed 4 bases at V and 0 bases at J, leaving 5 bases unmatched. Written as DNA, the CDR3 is TGTGCCAGCAGTGGGGACAGGGGTCTCCCTAACTATGGCTACACCTTC. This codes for CASSGDRGLPNYGYTF.

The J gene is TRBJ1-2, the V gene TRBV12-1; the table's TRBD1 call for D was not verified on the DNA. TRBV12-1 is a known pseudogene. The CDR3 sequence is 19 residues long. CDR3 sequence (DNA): TGTGCCAGCATCCAGTCCTCGAGCCGATGGACAGGGGATGAGAATGGCTACACCTTC. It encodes CASIQSSSRWTGDENGYTF.

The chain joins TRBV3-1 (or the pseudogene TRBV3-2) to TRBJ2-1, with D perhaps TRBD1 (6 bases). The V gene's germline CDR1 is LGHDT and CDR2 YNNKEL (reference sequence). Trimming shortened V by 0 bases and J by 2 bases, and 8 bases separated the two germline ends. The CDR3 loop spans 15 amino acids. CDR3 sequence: CASSQDRGPYNEQFF. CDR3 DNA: TGTGCCAGCAGCCAAGACAGGGGCCCCTACAATGAGCAGTTCTTC.

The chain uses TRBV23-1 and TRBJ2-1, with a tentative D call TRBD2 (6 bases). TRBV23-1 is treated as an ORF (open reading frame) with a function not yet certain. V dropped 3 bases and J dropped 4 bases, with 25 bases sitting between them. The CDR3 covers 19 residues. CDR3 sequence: CASSHPTRELALQYNEQFF. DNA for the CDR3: TGCGCCAGCAGTCACCCTACCAGGGAACTAGCCTTACAATACAATGAGCAGTTCTTC.

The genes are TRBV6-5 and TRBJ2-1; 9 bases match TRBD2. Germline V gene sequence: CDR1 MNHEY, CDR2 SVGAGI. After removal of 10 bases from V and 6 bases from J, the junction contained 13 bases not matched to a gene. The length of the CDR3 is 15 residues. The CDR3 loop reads CATLRAGGYINEQFF. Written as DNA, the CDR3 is TGTGCCACCCTCCGGGCGGGGGGGTATATCAATGAGCAGTTCTTC.

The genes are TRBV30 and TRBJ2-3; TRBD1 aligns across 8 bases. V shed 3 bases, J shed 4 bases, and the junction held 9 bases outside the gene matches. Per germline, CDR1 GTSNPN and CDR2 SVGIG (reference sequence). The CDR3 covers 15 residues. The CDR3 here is CAWSRGQGKADTQYF. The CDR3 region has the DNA TGTGCCTGGAGCCGAGGACAGGGAAAAGCAGATACGCAGTATTTT.

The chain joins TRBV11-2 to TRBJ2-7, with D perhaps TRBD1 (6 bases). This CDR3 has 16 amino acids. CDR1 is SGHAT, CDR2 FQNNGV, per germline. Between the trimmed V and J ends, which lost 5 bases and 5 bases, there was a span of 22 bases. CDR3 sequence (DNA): TGTGCCAGCAGCGCCTGGCAGGGGCAAGTTTTCGACGAGCAGTACGTC. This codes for CASSAWQGQVFDEQYV.

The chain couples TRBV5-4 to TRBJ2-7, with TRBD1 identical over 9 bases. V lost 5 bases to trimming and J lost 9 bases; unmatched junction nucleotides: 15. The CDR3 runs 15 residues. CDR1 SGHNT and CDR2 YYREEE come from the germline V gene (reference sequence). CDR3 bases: TGTGCCAGCAGACATTCCGGGACAGGGTTCCTCCGGCAGTACTTC. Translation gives CASRHSGTGFLRQYF.

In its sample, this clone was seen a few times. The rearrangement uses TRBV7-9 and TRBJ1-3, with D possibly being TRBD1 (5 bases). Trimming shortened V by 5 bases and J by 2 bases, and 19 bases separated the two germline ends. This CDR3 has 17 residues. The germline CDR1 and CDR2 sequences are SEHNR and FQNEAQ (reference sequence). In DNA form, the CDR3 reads TGTGCCAGCAGCCCCGGGGTCGGAGGGGTGACTGGAAACACCATATATTTT. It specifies CASSPGVGGVTGNTIYF.

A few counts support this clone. Here the CDR3 DNA reads TGCGCCAGCAGCGAGGTAGGGGGCTTGCAGCCCCAGCATTTT. Translation gives CASSEVGGLQPQHF. The chain joins TRBV5-1 to TRBJ1-5; 7 bases map to TRBD1. This CDR3 region has 14 residues. V was pared by 4 bases and J by 7 bases, with 8 bases of the junction left unmatched. Germline CDR1 and CDR2: SGHRS and YFSETQ.

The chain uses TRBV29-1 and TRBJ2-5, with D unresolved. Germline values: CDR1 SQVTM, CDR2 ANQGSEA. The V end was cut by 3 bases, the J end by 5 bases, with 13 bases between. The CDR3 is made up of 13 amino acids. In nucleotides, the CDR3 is TGCAGCGTTGAGAGACAACGCCGGGAGACCCAGTACTTC. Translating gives CSVERQRRETQYF.

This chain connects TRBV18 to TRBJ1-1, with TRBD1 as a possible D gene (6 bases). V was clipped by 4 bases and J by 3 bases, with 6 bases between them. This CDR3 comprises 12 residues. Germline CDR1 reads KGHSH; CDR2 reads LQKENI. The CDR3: CASSRQDTEAFF. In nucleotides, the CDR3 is TGTGCCAGCTCACGACAGGACACTGAAGCTTTCTTT.

The CDR3 DNA sequence: TGTGCCAGCAGCTTAGTCAGGGGCCCGAACACCGGGGAGCTGTTTTTT. This encodes CASSLVRGPNTGELFF. V gene TRBV11-2 combines with J gene TRBJ2-2, with D possibly TRBD1 on 6 matching bases. Trimming removed 1 base at V and 0 bases at J, with 9 bases between. This CDR3 spans 16 amino acids. CDR1 is SGHAT, CDR2 FQNNGV, per germline. The full variable domain, in which reference TRBV11-2 and TRBJ2-2 provide the parts outside the CDR3, is EAGVAQSPRYKIIEKRQSVAFWCNPISGHATLYWYQQILGQGPKLLIQFQNNGVVDDSQLPKDRFSAERLKGVDSTLKIQPAKLEDSAVYLCASSLVRGPNTGELFFGEGSRLTVL.

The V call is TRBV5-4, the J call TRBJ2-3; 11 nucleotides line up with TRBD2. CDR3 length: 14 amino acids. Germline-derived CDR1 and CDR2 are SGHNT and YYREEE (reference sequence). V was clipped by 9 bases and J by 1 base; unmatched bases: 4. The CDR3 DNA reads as TGTGCCACTAGCGGGGGGTATGGCACAGATACGCAGTATTTT. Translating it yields CATSGGYGTDTQYF.

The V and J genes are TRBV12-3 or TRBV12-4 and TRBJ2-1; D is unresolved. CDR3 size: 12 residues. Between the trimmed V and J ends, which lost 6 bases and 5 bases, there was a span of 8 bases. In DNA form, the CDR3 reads TGTGCCAGCAGCCCCTTTAACAATGAGCAGTTCTTC. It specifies CASSPFNNEQFF.

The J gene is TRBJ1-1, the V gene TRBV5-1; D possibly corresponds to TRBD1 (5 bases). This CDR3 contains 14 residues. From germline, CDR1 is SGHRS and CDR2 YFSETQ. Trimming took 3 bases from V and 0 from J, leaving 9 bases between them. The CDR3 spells CASSSGLLNTEAFF. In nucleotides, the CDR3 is TGCGCCAGCAGCTCGGGACTCCTGAACACTGAAGCTTTCTTT.

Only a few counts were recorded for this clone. CDR3 coding DNA: TGCGCCAGCAGCCCTGGACAGGGGGCTCAAGATACGCAGTATTTT. Amino acid sequence: CASSPGQGAQDTQYF. The V call is TRBV5-1, the J call TRBJ2-3, with 11 bases aligning to TRBD1. The CDR3 is 15 amino acids. The V gene end was trimmed by 4 bases and the J gene end by 5 bases; junction bases not matched to a gene: 6. The germline V gene has CDR1 SGHRS and CDR2 YFSETQ.

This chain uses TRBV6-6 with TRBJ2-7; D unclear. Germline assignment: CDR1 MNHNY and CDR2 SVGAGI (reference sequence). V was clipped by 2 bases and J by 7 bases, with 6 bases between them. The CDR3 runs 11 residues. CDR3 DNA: TGTGCCAGCAGTTACGGCCAAGAGCAGTACTTC. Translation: CASSYGQEQYF.

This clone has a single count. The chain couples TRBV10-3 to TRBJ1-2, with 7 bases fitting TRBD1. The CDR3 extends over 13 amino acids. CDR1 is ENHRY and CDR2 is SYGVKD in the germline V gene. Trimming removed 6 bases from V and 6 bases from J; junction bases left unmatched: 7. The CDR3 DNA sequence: TGTGCCATCAGCCCCCAGGGGGTCGATGGCTACACCTTC. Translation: CAISPQGVDGYTF.